This TCR beta chain was identified during a study of cytomegalovirus exposure and HLA in healthy donors. As regards this clone: The antigen is unknown.

The donors were members of the approximately 120-subject validation cohort (separate from the roughly 670-subject first cohort). Findings of the study overall: There were some 150 TCR beta chains listed as cytomegalovirus-associated.

The table came from immunoSEQ multiplex PCR; TCRdb's copy has only in-frame clones and leaves some out. The data show almost 200,000 clones, 80% to 90% seen once. Germline CDR1 is SQVTM and CDR2 is ANQGSEA. The CDR3 totals 15 residues. V shed 4 bases and J shed 0 bases, with 12 bases lying between them. The V call is TRBV29-1, the J call TRBJ2-2; a weak D match, TRBD1 (6 bases). The source of this sequence is a young woman in good health and CMV-seronegative. Sequencing was carried out using PBMCs. CDR3 sequence reads: CSVAWTASNTGELFF. CDR3 DNA: TGCAGCGTTGCCTGGACAGCTTCGAACACCGGGGAGCTGTTTTTT.